The present T cell receptor (beta chain) was sequenced within a study of cytomegalovirus exposure and HLA in healthy donors. Germline loops: CDR1 MNHEY, CDR2 SMNVEV (reference sequence). The V and J ends lost 0 bases and 6 bases, in that order; junction bases with no gene match: 7. This CDR3 comprises 15 residues. The PCR contained 60 Vbeta and 13 Jbeta primers. Produced via immunoSEQ multiplex PCR; TCRdb's table is partial and in-frame only. This table holds about 120,000 clones, roughly 69% found once. About this clone: Its antigen is unidentified.

Study-wide points: Within a later analysis, the majority of CMV-associated TCR beta chains appeared HLA-restricted.

V and J are TRBV27 and TRBJ1-1, with 7 bases that match TRBD1. The TCR was taken from a woman aged 40 to 49 in good health and CMV-seropositive. Specimen: PBMCs. As DNA, the CDR3 is TGTGCCAGCAGTTTATCAATTACAGGGGCCTCTGAAGCTTTCTTT. Its translation is CASSLSITGASEAFF.